Listed here are 17 T cell receptor beta chains from one sample, sequenced in a study of T cell clones after liver transplantation. The table came from immunoSEQ multiplex PCR; TCRdb's copy has only in-frame clones and leaves some out. This table has about 51,000 clones, 80% to 90% appearing once. Sequenced material: CD8+ T cells from blood, taken 12 months after liver transplant. The receptors stem from a human patient who received a liver transplant. The graft donor may be the source of some T cells.

V usage is TRBV7-8 and J usage is TRBJ2-7; perhaps TRBD1 as D (5 bases). There are 15 residues in the CDR3. Germline V gives CDR1 SGHVS, CDR2 FQNEAQ. Trimming removed 0 bases from V and 0 bases from J, with 9 bases in between. The CDR3, as DNA: TGTGCCAGCAGCTTAGCACAGGAGAGCTCCTACGAGCAGTACTTC. This translates into CASSLAQESSYEQYF.

The J gene is TRBJ1-1, the V gene TRBV6-5; the match to TRBD1 covers 9 bases. The CDR3 runs to 15 residues. Germline V gives CDR1 MNHEY, CDR2 SVGAGI. The trim removed 4 bases at V and 3 bases at J, leaving 6 bases unmatched. CDR3 sequence reads: CASSFPGQGYTEAFF. DNA of the CDR3: TGTGCCAGCAGTTTCCCGGGACAGGGTTACACTGAAGCTTTCTTT.

This clone was found a few times. The V and J genes are TRBV5-6 and TRBJ2-7, with 8 bases lining up with TRBD2. Germline values: CDR1 SGHDT, CDR2 YYEEEE. This CDR3 has 13 amino acids. The V gene end was trimmed by 5 bases and the J gene end by 7 bases; junction bases not matched to a gene: 8. For the CDR3, the DNA is TGTGCCAGCAGGCCCGCGGGAGGCAATGAGCAGTACTTC. It yields the protein CASRPAGGNEQYF.

The chain has TRBV7-2 and TRBJ2-2, with 14 nucleotides matching TRBD2. Germline CDR1 reads SGHTA; CDR2 reads FQGNSA. J lost 4 bases, V lost 10 bases, and 8 bases had no gene match. The length of the CDR3 is 16 residues. CDR3 DNA: TGTGCCACGGGACTAGCGGGAGTGGCGGGCACCGGGGAGCTGTTTTTT. This gives the protein CATGLAGVAGTGELFF. Full variable domain (missing parts from reference TRBV7-2 and TRBJ2-2): GAGVSQSPSNKVTEKGKDVELRCDPISGHTALYWYRQSLGQGLEFLIYFQGNSAPDKSGLPSDRFSAERTGGSVSTLTIQRTQQEDSAVYLCATGLAGVAGTGELFFGEGSRLTVL.

The chain recombines TRBV6-6 with TRBJ2-7, with 9 bases identical to TRBD1. The junction had 10 bases not matched to a gene; V was cut back by 4 bases and J by 3 bases. The CDR3 extends over 16 amino acids. Germline CDR1 MNHNY, CDR2 SVGAGI (reference sequence). The CDR3 reads CASSSGTGKTDYEQYF. Here the CDR3 DNA reads TGTGCCAGCAGTTCCGGGACAGGGAAAACGGACTACGAGCAGTACTTC.

J is TRBJ2-7 and V is TRBV19; 8 bases agree with TRBD1. The CDR3 contains 14 residues. The J segment lost 3 bases and the V segment lost 1 base, leaving 2 bases of the junction unmatched. Germline V gene lookup returns CDR1 LNHDA and CDR2 SQIVND (reference sequence). The chain's CDR3 is CASSIGTGNYEQYF. Written as DNA, the CDR3 is TGTGCCAGTAGTATAGGGACAGGGAACTACGAGCAGTACTTC.

V is TRBV5-6 and J is TRBJ2-3, with D uncertain. Germline CDR1 and CDR2: SGHDT and YYEEEE. Trimming stripped 0 bases from V and 0 bases from J, with 5 bases between. There are 14 residues in the CDR3. CDR3 in amino acids: CASSLAGSTDTQYF. CDR3 DNA sequence: TGTGCCAGCAGCTTGGCTGGTAGCACAGATACGCAGTATTTT.

V is TRBV9 and J is TRBJ2-5; D may be TRBD1 or TRBD2 (6 bases each). The germline gives CDR1 SGDLS, CDR2 YYNGEE. The CDR3 runs to 15 residues. The V end lost 2 bases, the J end lost 1 base, and 12 bases lay between the germline ends. Here the CDR3 reads CASSVGGTPQETQYF. CDR3 in DNA: TGTGCCAGCAGCGTCGGCGGGACACCCCAAGAGACCCAGTACTTC.

The chain links TRBV19 to TRBJ1-2; D remains ambiguous. Deletions cut 8 bases from V and 5 bases from J, with 9 bases between. The CDR3 spans 11 residues. From germline, CDR1 is LNHDA and CDR2 SQIVND (reference sequence). The CDR3 is CASRSIYGYTF. CDR3 DNA: TGTGCCAGTCGCTCAATATATGGCTACACCTTC.

The chain links TRBV19 to TRBJ2-1, with D tentatively TRBD2 (6 bases). This CDR3 is built from 13 residues. Per germline, CDR1 LNHDA and CDR2 SQIVND (reference sequence). V was shortened by 5 bases and J by 4 bases, with 9 bases between the two germline ends. In DNA form, the CDR3 reads TGTGCCAGTAGTCTAGCGCAGTACAATGAGCAGTTCTTC. It translates to CASSLAQYNEQFF.

CDR3 protein: CASTGRESTYEQYF. CDR3 nucleotides: TGTGCCAGCACAGGGCGGGAGAGTACCTACGAGCAGTACTTC. The chain links TRBV6-5 to TRBJ2-7; 7 bases line up with TRBD2. Germline CDR1 is MNHEY and CDR2 is SVGAGI. Trimming at V came to 7 bases and at J to 2 bases, leaving 8 bases not matched to a gene. The CDR3 loop spans 14 amino acids.

V is TRBV27 and J is TRBJ2-7; 9 bases align to TRBD2. The CDR3 runs to 16 residues. The V segment lost 5 bases and the J segment 5 bases; nucleotides outside the gene matches: 13. Looked up from germline, CDR1 is MNHEY and CDR2 is SMNVEV (reference sequence). In DNA form, the CDR3 reads TGTGCCAGCAGTCTCCTCGTGGCGGGAGGGCCACACGAGCAGTACTTC. Its protein is CASSLLVAGGPHEQYF.

The J gene is TRBJ2-1, the V gene TRBV9; D is perhaps TRBD1 or TRBD2 (5 bases each). Germline-derived CDR1 and CDR2 are SGDLS and YYNGEE. This CDR3 region has 15 residues. The ends were cut back, 3 bases at V and 3 bases at J, with 13 bases in the middle. DNA for the CDR3: TGTGCCAGCAGCGCGCTCCGGGACCACTACAATGAGCAGTTCTTC. Residues: CASSALRDHYNEQFF.

CDR3 bases: TGTGCCAGCAGCTCCAACCCGGGACTTACAGATACGCAGTATTTT. Translating gives CASSSNPGLTDTQYF. The rearrangement joins TRBV7-8 to TRBJ2-3, with D tentatively TRBD2 (6 bases). The V end was cut by 4 bases, the J end by 3 bases, with 14 bases between. Per germline, CDR1 SGHVS and CDR2 FQNEAQ. The CDR3 has 15 amino acids.

The chain couples TRBV4-1 to TRBJ1-2, with D possibly being TRBD1 (5 bases). The CDR3 spans 14 residues. Germline V lookup: CDR1 MGHRA, CDR2 YSYEKL. Deletions cut 0 bases from V and 7 bases from J, with 12 bases between. The CDR3 bases are TGCGCCAGCAGCCAAGAGTCACAGGAGCTTGGCTACACCTTC. Protein: CASSQESQELGYTF.

The gene calls are TRBV29-1 and TRBJ2-7, with 9 bases lining up with TRBD1. This CDR3 has 14 amino acids. Trimming cost V 4 bases and J 0 bases; bases outside gene matches: 4. The V gene's germline CDR1 is SQVTM and CDR2 ANQGSEA. The CDR3 here is CSVVKGQGSYEQYF. CDR3 in DNA: TGCAGCGTTGTCAAGGGACAGGGCTCCTACGAGCAGTACTTC.

The genes are TRBV30 and TRBJ2-7; perhaps TRBD2 as D (5 bases). Germline V gene data show CDR1 as GTSNPN and CDR2 as SVGIG (reference sequence). The V gene lost 2 bases and the J gene lost 7 bases, with 18 bases spanning the gap. This CDR3 comprises 14 residues. CDR3 sequence reads: CAWSPDKEAEEQYF. CDR3 nucleotides: TGTGCCTGGAGTCCTGACAAGGAGGCAGAAGAGCAGTACTTC.